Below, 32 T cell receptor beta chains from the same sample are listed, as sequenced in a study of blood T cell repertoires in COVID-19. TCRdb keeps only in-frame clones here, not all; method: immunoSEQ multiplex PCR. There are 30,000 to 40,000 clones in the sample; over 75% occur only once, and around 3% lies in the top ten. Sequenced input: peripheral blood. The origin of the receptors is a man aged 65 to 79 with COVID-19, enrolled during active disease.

The CDR3 loop is CASSQGRGINTEAFF. CDR3 nucleotide sequence: TGTGCCAGCAGCCAAGGGCGAGGGATCAACACTGAAGCTTTCTTT. This chain connects TRBV3-1 (or the pseudogene TRBV3-2) to TRBJ1-1; D is unclear. V was trimmed by 1 base and J by 2 bases, leaving 11 bases between them. The germline CDR1 and CDR2 sequences are LGHDT and YNNKEL (reference sequence). This CDR3 has 15 residues.

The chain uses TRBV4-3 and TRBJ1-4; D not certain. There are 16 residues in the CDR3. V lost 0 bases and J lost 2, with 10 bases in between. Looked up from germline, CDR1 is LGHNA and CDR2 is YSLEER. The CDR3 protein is CASSQDPPGTNEKLFF. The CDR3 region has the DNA TGCGCCAGCAGCCAAGATCCTCCGGGGACTAATGAAAAACTGTTTTTT.

The DNA for the CDR3 is TGTGCCAGCAGCAACCCCGGGACAGGGGTTTTCTATGGCTACACCTTC. This codes for CASSNPGTGVFYGYTF. The chain uses TRBV3-1 (or the pseudogene TRBV3-2) and TRBJ1-2, with 10 bases aligning to TRBD1. Per germline, CDR1 LGHDT and CDR2 YNNKEL (reference sequence). The CDR3 extends over 16 amino acids. The V and J ends lost 5 bases and 4 bases, in that order; junction bases with no gene match: 10.

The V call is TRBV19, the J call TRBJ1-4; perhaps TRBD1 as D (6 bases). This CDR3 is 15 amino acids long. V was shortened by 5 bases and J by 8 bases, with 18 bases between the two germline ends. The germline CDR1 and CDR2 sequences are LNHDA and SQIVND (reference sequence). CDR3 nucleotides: TGTGCCAGTAGTCCTCTAACAGGGATGGGAGAAAAACTGTTTTTT. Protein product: CASSPLTGMGEKLFF. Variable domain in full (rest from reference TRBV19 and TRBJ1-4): DGGITQSPKYLFRKEGQNVTLSCEQNLNHDAMYWYRQDPGQGLRLIYYSQIVNDFQKGDIAEGYSVSREKKESFPLTVTSAQKNPTAFYLCASSPLTGMGEKLFFGSGTQLSVL.

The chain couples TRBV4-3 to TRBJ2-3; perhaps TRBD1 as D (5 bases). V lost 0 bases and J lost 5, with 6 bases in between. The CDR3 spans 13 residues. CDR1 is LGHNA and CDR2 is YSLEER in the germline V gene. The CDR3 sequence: CASSQDRGDTQYF. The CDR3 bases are TGCGCCAGCAGCCAAGATAGGGGAGATACGCAGTATTTT.

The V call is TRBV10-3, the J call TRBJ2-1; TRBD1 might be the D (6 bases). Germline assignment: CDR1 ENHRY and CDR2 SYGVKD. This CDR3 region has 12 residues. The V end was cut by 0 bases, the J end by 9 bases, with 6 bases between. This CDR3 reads CAISESGGEQFF. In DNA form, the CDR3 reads TGTGCCATCAGTGAGTCAGGGGGTGAGCAGTTCTTC.

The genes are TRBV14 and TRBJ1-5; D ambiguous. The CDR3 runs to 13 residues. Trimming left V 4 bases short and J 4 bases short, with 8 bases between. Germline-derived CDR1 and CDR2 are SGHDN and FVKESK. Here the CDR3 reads CASSPSGNQPQHF. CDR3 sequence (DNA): TGTGCCAGCAGCCCGAGCGGAAATCAGCCCCAGCATTTT.

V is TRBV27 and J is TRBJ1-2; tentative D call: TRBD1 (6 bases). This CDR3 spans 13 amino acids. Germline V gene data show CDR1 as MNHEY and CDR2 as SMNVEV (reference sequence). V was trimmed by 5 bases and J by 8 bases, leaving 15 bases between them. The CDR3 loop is CASSATGFHGYTF. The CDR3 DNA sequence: TGTGCCAGCAGTGCAACAGGGTTTCACGGCTACACCTTC.

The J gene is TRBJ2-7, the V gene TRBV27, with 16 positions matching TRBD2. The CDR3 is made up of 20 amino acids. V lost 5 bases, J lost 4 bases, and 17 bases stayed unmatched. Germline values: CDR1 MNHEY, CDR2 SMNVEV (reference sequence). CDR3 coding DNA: TGTGCCAGCAGTCGCCGGAGGGGACTAGCGGGAGGGGGTCGGAGGTACGAGCAGTACTTC. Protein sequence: CASSRRRGLAGGGRRYEQYF.

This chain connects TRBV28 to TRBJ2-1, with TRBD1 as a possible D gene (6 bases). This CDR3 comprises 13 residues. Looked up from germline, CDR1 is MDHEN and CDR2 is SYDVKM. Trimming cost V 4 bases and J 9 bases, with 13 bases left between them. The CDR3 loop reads CASSSGTMGEQFF. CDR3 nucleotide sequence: TGTGCCAGCAGTTCTGGGACAATGGGTGAGCAGTTCTTC.

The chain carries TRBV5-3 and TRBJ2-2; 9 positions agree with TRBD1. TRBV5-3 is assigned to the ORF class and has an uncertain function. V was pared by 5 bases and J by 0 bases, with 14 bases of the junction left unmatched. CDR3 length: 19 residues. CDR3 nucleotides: TGTGCCAGAAGTCACGAGACAGGGGGAGCGGGGACGAACACCGGGGAGCTGTTTTTT. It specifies CARSHETGGAGTNTGELFF.

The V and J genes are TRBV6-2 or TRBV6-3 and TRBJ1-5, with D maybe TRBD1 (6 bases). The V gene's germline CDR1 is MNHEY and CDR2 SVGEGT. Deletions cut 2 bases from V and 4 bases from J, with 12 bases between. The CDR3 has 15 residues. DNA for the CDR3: TGTGCCAGCAGTTACAACCGACAGGTTAATCAGCCCCAGCATTTT. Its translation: CASSYNRQVNQPQHF.

The DNA of the CDR3 is TGCGCCAGCAGCCAAGATTGGGCGGGAGGGCGGCAGACCCAGTACTTC. Translated: CASSQDWAGGRQTQYF. The V and J genes are TRBV4-3 and TRBJ2-5; 9 nucleotides align to TRBD2. This CDR3 spans 16 amino acids. CDR1 LGHNA and CDR2 YSLEER come from the germline V gene. V was clipped by 0 bases and J by 6 bases; unmatched bases: 8.

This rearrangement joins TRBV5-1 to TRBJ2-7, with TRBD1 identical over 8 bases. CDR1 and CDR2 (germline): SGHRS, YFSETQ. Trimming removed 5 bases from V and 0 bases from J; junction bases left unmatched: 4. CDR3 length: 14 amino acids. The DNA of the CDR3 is TGCGCCAGCAGATGGACAGGGTTCTCCTACGAGCAGTACTTC. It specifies CASRWTGFSYEQYF.

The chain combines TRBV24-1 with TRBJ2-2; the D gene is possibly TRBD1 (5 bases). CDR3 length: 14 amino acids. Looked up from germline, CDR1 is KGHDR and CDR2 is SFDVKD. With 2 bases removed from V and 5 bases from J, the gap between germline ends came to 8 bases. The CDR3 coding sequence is TGTGCCACCAGTGATTGGACATTTACCGGGGAGCTGTTTTTT. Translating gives CATSDWTFTGELFF.

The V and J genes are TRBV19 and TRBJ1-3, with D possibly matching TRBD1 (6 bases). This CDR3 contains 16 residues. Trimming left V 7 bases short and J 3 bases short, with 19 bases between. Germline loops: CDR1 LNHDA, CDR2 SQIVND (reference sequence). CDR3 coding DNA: TGTGCCAGTATCGGGCCTCGGGGGGCTGTTGGAAACACCATATATTTT. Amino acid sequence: CASIGPRGAVGNTIYF.

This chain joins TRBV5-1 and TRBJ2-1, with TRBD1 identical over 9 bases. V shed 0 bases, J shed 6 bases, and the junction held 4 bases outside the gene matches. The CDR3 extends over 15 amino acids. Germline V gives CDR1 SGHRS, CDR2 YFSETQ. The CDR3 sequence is CASSLGTGEINEQFF. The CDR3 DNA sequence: TGCGCCAGCAGCTTGGGGACAGGGGAAATCAATGAGCAGTTCTTC.

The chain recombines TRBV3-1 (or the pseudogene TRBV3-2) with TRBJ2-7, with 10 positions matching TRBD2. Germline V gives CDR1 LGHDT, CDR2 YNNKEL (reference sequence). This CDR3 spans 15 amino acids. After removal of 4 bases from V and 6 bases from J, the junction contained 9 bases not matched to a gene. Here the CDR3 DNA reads TGTGCCAGCAGCCCAAGAAGCGGGAGGGCCTCCGAGCAGTACTTC. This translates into CASSPRSGRASEQYF.

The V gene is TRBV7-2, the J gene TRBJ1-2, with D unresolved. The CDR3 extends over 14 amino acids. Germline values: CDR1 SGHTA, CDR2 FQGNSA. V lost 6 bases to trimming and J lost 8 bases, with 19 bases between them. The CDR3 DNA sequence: TGTGCCAGCAGTCCGGACTGGGGTGCGGACGGCTACACCTTC. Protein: CASSPDWGADGYTF.

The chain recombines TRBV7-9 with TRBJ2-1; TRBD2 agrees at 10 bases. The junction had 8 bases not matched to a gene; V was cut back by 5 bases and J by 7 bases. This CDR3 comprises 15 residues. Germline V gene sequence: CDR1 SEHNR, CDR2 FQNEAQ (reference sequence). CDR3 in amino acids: CASSLLAGALNEQFF. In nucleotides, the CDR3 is TGTGCCAGCAGCCTCCTAGCGGGAGCGTTAAATGAGCAGTTCTTC.

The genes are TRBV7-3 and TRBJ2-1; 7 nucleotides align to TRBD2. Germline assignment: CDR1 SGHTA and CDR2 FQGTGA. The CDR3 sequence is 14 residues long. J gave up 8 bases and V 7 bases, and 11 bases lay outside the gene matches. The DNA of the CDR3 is TGTGCCAGCACCCTGGGAGGGCCACAGGATGAGCAGTTCTTC. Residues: CASTLGGPQDEQFF.

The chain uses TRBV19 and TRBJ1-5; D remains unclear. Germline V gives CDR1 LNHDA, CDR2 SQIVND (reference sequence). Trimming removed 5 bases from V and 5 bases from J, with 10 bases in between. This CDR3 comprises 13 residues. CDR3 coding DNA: TGTGCCAGTAGTCCCGACCGGGATCAGCCCCAGCATTTT. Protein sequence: CASSPDRDQPQHF. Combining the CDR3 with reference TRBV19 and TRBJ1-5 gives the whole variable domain DGGITQSPKYLFRKEGQNVTLSCEQNLNHDAMYWYRQDPGQGLRLIYYSQIVNDFQKGDIAEGYSVSREKKESFPLTVTSAQKNPTAFYLCASSPDRDQPQHFGDGTRLSIL.

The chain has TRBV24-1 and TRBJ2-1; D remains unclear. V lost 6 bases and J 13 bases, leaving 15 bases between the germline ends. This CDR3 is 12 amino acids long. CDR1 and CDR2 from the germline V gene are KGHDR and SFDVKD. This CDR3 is CATSSEILEQFF. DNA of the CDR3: TGTGCCACCAGTTCGGAGATACTTGAACAGTTCTTC.

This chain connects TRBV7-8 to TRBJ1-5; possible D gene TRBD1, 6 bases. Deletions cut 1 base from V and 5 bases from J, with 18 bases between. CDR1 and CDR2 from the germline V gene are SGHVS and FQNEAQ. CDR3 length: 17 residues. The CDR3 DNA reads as TGTGCCAGCAGCTTAGTAGTGGGGGGGCACGTCGATCAGCCCCAGCATTTT. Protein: CASSLVVGGHVDQPQHF.

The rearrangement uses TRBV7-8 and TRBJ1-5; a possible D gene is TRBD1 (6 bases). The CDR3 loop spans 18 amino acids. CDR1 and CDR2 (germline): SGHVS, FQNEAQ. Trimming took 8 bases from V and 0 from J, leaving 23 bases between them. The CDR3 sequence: CASGGRFRGTHSNQPQHF. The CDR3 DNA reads TGTGCCAGCGGGGGCCGGTTCAGGGGCACACATAGCAATCAGCCCCAGCATTTT.

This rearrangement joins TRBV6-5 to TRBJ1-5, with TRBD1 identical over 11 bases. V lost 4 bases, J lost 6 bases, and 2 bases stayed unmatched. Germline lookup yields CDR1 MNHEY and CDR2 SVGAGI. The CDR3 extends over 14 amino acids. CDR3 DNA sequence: TGTGCCAGCAGTTCCGGACAGGGGGCTCAGCCCCAGCATTTT. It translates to CASSSGQGAQPQHF.

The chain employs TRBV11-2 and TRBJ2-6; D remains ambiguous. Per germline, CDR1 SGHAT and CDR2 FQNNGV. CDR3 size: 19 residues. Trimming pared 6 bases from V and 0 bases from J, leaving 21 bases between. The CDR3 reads CASRSVRQTKRSGANVLTF. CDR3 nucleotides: TGTGCCAGCAGATCGGTGCGGCAGACCAAACGCTCTGGGGCCAACGTCCTGACTTTC.

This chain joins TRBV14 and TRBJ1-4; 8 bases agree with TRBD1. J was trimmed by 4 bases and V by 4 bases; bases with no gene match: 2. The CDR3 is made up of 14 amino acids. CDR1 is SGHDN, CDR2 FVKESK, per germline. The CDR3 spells CASSPGGFNEKLFF. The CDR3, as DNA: TGTGCCAGCAGCCCAGGGGGCTTTAATGAAAAACTGTTTTTT.

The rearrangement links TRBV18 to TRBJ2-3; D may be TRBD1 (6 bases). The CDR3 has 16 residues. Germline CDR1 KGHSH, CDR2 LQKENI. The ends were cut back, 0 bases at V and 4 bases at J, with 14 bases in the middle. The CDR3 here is CASSPPGTRLSDTQYF. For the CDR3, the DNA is TGTGCCAGCTCACCACCAGGGACACGGCTTTCAGATACGCAGTATTTT.

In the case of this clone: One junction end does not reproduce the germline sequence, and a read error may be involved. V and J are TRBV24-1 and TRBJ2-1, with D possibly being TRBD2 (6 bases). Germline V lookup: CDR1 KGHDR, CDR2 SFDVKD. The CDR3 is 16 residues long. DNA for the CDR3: TGTGCCACCAGTGATCGGACTACCGACACCTACGATGAGCAGTTCTTC. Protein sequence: CATSDRTTDTYDEQFF.

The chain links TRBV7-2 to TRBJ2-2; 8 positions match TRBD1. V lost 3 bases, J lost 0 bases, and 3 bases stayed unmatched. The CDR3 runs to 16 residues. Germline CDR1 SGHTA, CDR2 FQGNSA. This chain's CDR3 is CASSFQGASNTGELFF. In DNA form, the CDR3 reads TGTGCCAGCAGCTTCCAGGGGGCGTCGAACACCGGGGAGCTGTTTTTT. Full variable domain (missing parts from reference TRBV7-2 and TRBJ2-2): GAGVSQSPSNKVTEKGKDVELRCDPISGHTALYWYRQSLGQGLEFLIYFQGNSAPDKSGLPSDRFSAERTGGSVSTLTIQRTQQEDSAVYLCASSFQGASNTGELFFGEGSRLTVL.

The CDR3 region is CASSLGQGAHYEQYF. CDR3 DNA: TGTGCCAGCAGCCTAGGACAGGGGGCTCACTACGAGCAGTACTTC. The rearrangement joins TRBV11-2 to TRBJ2-7; 11 nucleotides line up with TRBD1. CDR1 is SGHAT, CDR2 FQNNGV, per germline. Trimming cost V 5 bases and J 3 bases; bases outside gene matches: 6. This CDR3 is built from 15 residues.